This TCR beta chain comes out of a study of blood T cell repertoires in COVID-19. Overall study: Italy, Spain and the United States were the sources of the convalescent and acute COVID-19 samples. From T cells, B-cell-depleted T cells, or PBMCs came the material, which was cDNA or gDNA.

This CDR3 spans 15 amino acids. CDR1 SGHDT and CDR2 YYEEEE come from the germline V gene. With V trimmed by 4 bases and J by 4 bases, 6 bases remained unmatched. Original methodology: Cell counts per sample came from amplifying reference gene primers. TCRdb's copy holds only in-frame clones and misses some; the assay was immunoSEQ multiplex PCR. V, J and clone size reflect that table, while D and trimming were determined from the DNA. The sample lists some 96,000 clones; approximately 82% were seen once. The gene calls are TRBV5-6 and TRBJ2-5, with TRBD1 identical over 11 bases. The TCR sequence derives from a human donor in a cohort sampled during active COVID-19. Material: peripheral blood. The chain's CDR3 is CASSPVGTGGETQYF. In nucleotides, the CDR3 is TGTGCCAGCAGCCCGGTCGGGACAGGGGGAGAGACCCAGTACTTC. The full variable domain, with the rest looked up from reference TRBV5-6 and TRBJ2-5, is DAGVTQSPTHLIKTRGQQVTLRCSPKSGHDTVSWYQQALGQGPQFIFQYYEEEERQRGNFPDRFSGHQFPNYSSELNVNALLLGDSALYLCASSPVGTGGETQYFGPGTRLLVL.